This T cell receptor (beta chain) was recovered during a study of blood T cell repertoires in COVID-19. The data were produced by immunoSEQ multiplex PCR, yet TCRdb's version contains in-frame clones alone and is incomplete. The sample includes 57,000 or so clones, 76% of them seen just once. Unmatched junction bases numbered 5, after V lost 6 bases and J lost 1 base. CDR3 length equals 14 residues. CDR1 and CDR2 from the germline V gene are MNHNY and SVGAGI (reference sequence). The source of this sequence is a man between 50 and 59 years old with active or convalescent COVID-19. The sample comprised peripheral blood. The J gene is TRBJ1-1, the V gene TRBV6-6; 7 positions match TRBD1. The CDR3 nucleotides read TGTGCCAGCAGCTGGGGACAGCCGAACACTGAAGCTTTCTTT. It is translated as CASSWGQPNTEAFF.